The T cell receptor (beta chain) described here comes from a study of blood T cells in healthy people across ages. Study findings and constraints: With age, beta diversity per million T cells declined roughly linearly, significantly by approximately 40.

Then a second PCR, running about 6 to 11 cycles, was carried out with a sample-barcoded 5' primer and a J-beta primer mix. TCRdb called the 5' RACE reads again in MiXCR, with one record for every CDR3 protein. Seen here are 1,100,000 or so distinct CDR3 sequences, around 45% observed once, and the top ten hold approximately 17%. V was clipped by 5 bases and J by 1 base; unmatched bases: 4. This CDR3 contains 14 residues. Germline CDR1 reads SSHAT; CDR2 reads FNYEAQ (reference sequence). As regards this clonotype: What it binds is not known.

Whenever a sample was processed, at least 7 million PBMCs were isolated. V usage is TRBV7-7 and J usage is TRBJ2-5; TRBD2 matches 7 bases. The sequencing input was blood. The receptor was isolated from a woman aged 55-75 years in good health. The CDR3 sequence is CASSVASGQETQYF. The CDR3 coding sequence is TGTGCCAGCAGCGTCGCTAGCGGCCAAGAGACCCAGTACTTC.